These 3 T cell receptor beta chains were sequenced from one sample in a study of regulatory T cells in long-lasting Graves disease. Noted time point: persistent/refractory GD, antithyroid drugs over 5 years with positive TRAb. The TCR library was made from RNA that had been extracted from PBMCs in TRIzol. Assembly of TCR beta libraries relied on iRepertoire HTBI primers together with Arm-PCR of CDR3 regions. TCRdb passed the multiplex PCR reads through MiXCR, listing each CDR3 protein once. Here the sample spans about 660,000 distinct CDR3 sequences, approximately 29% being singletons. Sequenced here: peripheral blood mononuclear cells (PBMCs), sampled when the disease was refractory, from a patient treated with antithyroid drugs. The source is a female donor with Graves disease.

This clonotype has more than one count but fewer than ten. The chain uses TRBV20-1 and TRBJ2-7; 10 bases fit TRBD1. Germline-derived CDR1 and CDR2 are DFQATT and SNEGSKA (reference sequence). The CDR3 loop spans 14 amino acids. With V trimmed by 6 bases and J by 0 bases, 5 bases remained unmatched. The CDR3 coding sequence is TGCAGTGCGGAAAGGACAGGGGGCTCCTACGAGCAGTACTTC. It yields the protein CSAERTGGSYEQYF.

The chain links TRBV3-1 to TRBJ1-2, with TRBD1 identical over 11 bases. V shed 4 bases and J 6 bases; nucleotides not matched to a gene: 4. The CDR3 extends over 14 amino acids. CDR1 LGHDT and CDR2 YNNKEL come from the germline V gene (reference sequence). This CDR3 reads CASSPRTGGDGYTF. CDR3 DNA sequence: TGTGCCAGCAGCCCGCGGACAGGGGGCGATGGCTACACCTTC.

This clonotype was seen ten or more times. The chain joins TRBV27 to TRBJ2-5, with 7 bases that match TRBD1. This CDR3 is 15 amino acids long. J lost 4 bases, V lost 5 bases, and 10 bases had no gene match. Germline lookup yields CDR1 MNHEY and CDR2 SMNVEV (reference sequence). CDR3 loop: CASSPTQGLPETQYF. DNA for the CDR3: TGTGCCAGCAGTCCCACACAGGGGTTGCCAGAGACCCAGTACTTC.